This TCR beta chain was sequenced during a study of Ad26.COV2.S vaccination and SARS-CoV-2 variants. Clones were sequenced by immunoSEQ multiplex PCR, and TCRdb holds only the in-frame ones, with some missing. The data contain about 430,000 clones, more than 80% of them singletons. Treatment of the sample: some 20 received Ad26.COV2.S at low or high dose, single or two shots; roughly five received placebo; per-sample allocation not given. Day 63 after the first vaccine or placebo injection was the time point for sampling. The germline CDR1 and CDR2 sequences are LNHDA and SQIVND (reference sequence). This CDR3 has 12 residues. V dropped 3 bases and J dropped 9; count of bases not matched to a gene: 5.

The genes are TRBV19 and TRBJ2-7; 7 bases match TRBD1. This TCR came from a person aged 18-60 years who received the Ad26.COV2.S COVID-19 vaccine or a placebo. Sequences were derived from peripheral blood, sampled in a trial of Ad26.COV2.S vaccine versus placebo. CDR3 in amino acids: CASSMTGSVQYF. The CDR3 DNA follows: TGTGCCAGTAGTATGACAGGGTCCGTGCAGTACTTC.